A selection of T cell receptor beta chains follows, all from one sample in a study of blood T cells in healthy people across ages. TCRdb processed the 5' RACE reads anew with MiXCR; each CDR3 protein has one entry. The sample records fewer than 2 million distinct CDR3 sequences, around 40% being singletons. Sequencing used blood. These receptors all stem from a human donor in good health. The CDR3 runs from the conserved cysteine through the conserved F or W. The D gene is left open where the match is weak. Size is omitted from some rows. Given values are once, few, many or a class for expanded clones.

j_call	d_call	v_call	clone_size	cdr3_aa	cdr3_nt
TRBJ2-7	-	TRBV7-2	-	CASSLAVGGYEQYF	TGTGCCAGCAGCTTGGCCGTGGGAGGCTACGAGCAGTACTTC
TRBJ1-6	-	TRBV18	-	CATLKDYNSPLHF	TGTGCCACCCTCAAGGACTATAATTCACCCCTCCACTTT
TRBJ2-1	-	TRBV7-9	-	CASSPIGGEQFF	TGTGCCAGCAGCCCCATCGGGGGTGAGCAGTTCTTC
TRBJ1-6	-	TRBV5-6	-	CASSRPSSYNSPLHF	TGTGCCAGCAGCCGTCCGAGCTCCTATAATTCACCCCTCCACTTT
TRBJ2-7	TRBD1	TRBV7-3	-	CASSETGGFSYEQYF	TGTGCCAGCAGCGAAACAGGGGGCTTCTCCTACGAGCAGTACTTC
TRBJ2-7	TRBD1	TRBV7-6	-	CASSFSIGTVNEQYF	TGTGCCAGCAGCTTTAGCATCGGGACAGTCAACGAGCAGTACTTC
TRBJ2-1	-	TRBV28	-	CASSFRLAPEDEQFF	TGTGCCAGCAGTTTCAGGCTGGCGCCGGAGGATGAGCAGTTCTTC
TRBJ2-7	-	TRBV7-2	-	CASRERGLVHYEQYF	TGTGCCAGCAGAGAAAGGGGTCTCGTTCACTACGAGCAGTACTTC
TRBJ2-3	TRBD2	TRBV20-1	-	CSAISGVGNTQYF	TGCAGTGCCATTAGCGGGGTGGGAAATACGCAGTATTTT
TRBJ1-2	-	TRBV2	-	CASSGDGYYGYTF	TGTGCCAGCAGTGGTGACGGGTACTATGGCTACACCTTC
TRBJ2-4	-	TRBV4-3	-	CANSQEAQGAKNIQYF	TGCGCCAACAGCCAAGAGGCACAAGGGGCCAAAAACATTCAGTACTTC
TRBJ2-3	-	TRBV7-2	-	CASSLEFSDTRYF	TGTGCCAGCAGCTTAGAATTCTCAGATACGCGGTATTTT
TRBJ2-1	-	TRBV7-9	few	CASSLSGGGSSYNEQFF	TGTGCCAGCAGCTTATCAGGGGGGGGGAGCTCCTACAATGAGCAGTTCTTC
TRBJ2-5	TRBD1	TRBV7-2	-	CASSLVNDRGRETQYF	TGTGCCAGCAGCTTAGTGAACGACAGGGGGCGGGAGACCCAGTACTTC
TRBJ2-7	-	TRBV5-1	once	CASSPSVSTGSYEQYF	TGCGCCAGCAGCCCTTCTGTCTCGACAGGCTCCTACGAGCAGTACTTC
TRBJ1-2	TRBD1	TRBV24-1	once	CATSDPQGRGYTF	TGTGCCACCAGTGACCCACAGGGGAGAGGCTACACCTTC
TRBJ2-7	-	TRBV5-1	-	CASSLEQSWGEQYF	TGCGCCAGCAGCTTGGAGCAGTCATGGGGCGAGCAGTACTTC
TRBJ1-5	-	TRBV10-3	once	CAISEKEGQPQHF	TGTGCCATCAGTGAAAAGGAGGGGCAGCCCCAGCATTTT
TRBJ1-4	TRBD1	TRBV4-1	-	CASSQGWDPARGPFF	TGCGCCAGCAGCCAAGGATGGGATCCTGCGAGGGGGCCGTTTTTT
TRBJ2-7	TRBD1	TRBV11-3	-	CASSLGGRRGRPSSYEQYF	TGTGCCAGCAGCTTAGGGGGGCGCAGGGGGCGCCCAAGCTCCTACGAGCAGTACTTC
TRBJ1-1	-	TRBV10-3	-	CANRARVDTEAFF	TGTGCGAATCGAGCCCGGGTGGACACTGAAGCTTTCTTT
TRBJ1-3	TRBD1	TRBV12-3/TRBV12-4	once	CASRTGWNTIYF	TGTGCCAGCAGGACAGGGTGGAACACCATATATTTT
TRBJ2-7	-	TRBV28	-	CASLRTASYEQYF	TGTGCCAGCCTTCGGACAGCCTCCTACGAGCAGTACTTC
TRBJ1-4	-	TRBV4-3	-	CASSQENREKLFF	TGCGCCAGCAGCCAAGAGAACCGGGAAAAACTGTTTTTT
TRBJ2-3	TRBD2	TRBV28	few	CASSLLAGTQYF	TGTGCCAGCAGTTTATTAGCGGGTACGCAGTATTTT
TRBJ1-2	-	TRBV29-1	once	CSVEEGADGYTF	TGCAGCGTTGAAGAGGGCGCGGATGGCTACACCTTC
TRBJ2-1	-	TRBV7-9	once	CASSFTMTGGGETQFF	TGTGCCAGCAGCTTCACAATGACAGGCGGAGGGGAGACCCAGTTCTTC
TRBJ1-2	-	TRBV20-1	once	CSAAWGGANYGYTF	TGCAGCGCTGCCTGGGGGGGAGCTAACTATGGCTACACCTTC
TRBJ2-7	-	TRBV5-1	-	CASSYGTVNEQYF	TGCGCCAGCAGCTACGGGACTGTCAACGAGCAGTACTTC
TRBJ1-5	-	TRBV10-3	-	CAINAELNQPQHF	TGTGCCATCAATGCAGAACTCAATCAGCCCCAGCATTTT
TRBJ1-2	-	TRBV9	-	CASSVGLGADCGYTF	TGTGCCAGCAGCGTAGGCCTCGGCGCAGACTGTGGCTACACCTTC
TRBJ1-4	-	TRBV6-6	few	CASSYRSEKLFF	TGTGCCAGCAGTTACCGGTCTGAAAAACTGTTTTTT
TRBJ2-7	-	TRBV7-9	-	CASSQTVYEQYF	TGTGCCAGCAGCCAGACCGTATACGAGCAGTACTTC
TRBJ1-1	-	TRBV7-2	-	CASSLASWGGDTEAFF	TGTGCCAGCAGCTTAGCTAGTTGGGGAGGGGACACTGAAGCTTTCTTT
TRBJ1-2	TRBD1	TRBV20-1	-	CSANPPGQGIDGYTF	TGCAGTGCTAATCCCCCGGGACAGGGGATAGATGGCTACACCTTC
TRBJ1-5	-	TRBV6-2/TRBV6-3	-	CASSWYVNQPQHF	TGTGCCAGCAGTTGGTATGTAAATCAGCCCCAGCATTTT
TRBJ1-4	-	TRBV20-1	few	CSALRSGSNEKLFF	TGCAGTGCCCTTAGGTCCGGGTCTAATGAAAAACTGTTTTTT
TRBJ2-7	TRBD1	TRBV12-3/TRBV12-4	few	CASRETGKYEQYF	TGTGCCAGCAGGGAGACAGGGAAATACGAGCAGTACTTC
TRBJ2-1	-	TRBV15	few	CATSRDWGTNINNEQFF	TGTGCCACCAGCAGAGATTGGGGGACAAACATAAACAATGAGCAGTTCTTC
TRBJ2-1	TRBD1	TRBV9	-	CASSVEGATYNEQFF	TGTGCCAGCAGCGTAGAGGGGGCCACCTACAATGAGCAGTTCTTC
TRBJ2-5	TRBD2	TRBV9	-	CASSASGGAYETQYF	TGTGCCAGCAGCGCTAGCGGGGGGGCCTATGAGACCCAGTACTTC
TRBJ2-1	-	TRBV3-1	-	CASSQDIGGAGNEQFF	TGTGCCAGCAGCCAAGACATTGGGGGCGCGGGGAATGAGCAGTTCTTC
TRBJ2-7	-	TRBV11-2	-	CASSLGDGTPGPYEQYF	TGTGCCAGCAGCTTAGGGGACGGGACCCCCGGACCCTACGAGCAGTACTTC
TRBJ1-1	-	TRBV5-5	-	CASSLVASTEAFF	TGTGCCAGCAGCTTGGTGGCGAGCACTGAAGCTTTCTTT
TRBJ1-5	-	TRBV15	once	CATSRDQRQPQHF	TGTGCCACCAGCAGAGATCAACGTCAGCCCCAGCATTTT
TRBJ1-1	TRBD1	TRBV12-3/TRBV12-4	-	CASRQTGETEAFF	TGTGCCAGCAGGCAGACAGGGGAGACTGAAGCTTTCTTT
TRBJ1-1	-	TRBV7-2	-	CASRISEAFF	TGTGCCAGCAGGATCTCAGAAGCTTTCTTT
TRBJ1-4	-	TRBV28	-	CASNRGTNEKLFF	TGTGCCAGTAATAGGGGGACTAATGAAAAACTGTTTTTT
TRBJ2-1	-	TRBV19	-	CASTNRGISGEQFF	TGTGCCAGTACCAACCGGGGCATATCTGGAGAGCAGTTCTTC
TRBJ1-2	-	TRBV12-5	-	CASGLFSGNYGYTF	TGTGCTAGTGGTTTGTTTTCCGGGAACTATGGCTACACCTTC